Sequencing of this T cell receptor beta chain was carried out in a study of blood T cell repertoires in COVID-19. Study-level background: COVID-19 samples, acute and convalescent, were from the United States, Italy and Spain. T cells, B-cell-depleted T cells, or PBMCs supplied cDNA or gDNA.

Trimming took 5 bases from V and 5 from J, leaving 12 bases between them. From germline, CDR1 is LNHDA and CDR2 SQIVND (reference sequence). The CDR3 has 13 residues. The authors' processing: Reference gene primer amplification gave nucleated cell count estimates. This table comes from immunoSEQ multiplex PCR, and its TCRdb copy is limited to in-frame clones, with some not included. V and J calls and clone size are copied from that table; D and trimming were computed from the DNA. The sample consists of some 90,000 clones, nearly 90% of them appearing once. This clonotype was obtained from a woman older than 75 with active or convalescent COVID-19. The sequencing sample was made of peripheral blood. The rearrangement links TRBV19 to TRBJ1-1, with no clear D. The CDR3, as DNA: TGTGCCAGTAGTCCGACGGGTAGTACTGAAGCTTTCTTT. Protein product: CASSPTGSTEAFF.